This T cell receptor beta chain originates from a study of T cells in Graves' hyperthyroidism and ophthalmopathy. Study-wide background: Blood was drawn when the patient was first diagnosed and still untreated.

Researchers took RNA transcripts and amplified the TCR beta CDR3 regions from them. HTBI primers were employed in a first-round RT-PCR of the TCR CDR3. MiXCR was run by TCRdb on the multiplex PCR reads, yielding one entry per CDR3 protein. The data show 500,000 to 750,000 distinct CDR3 sequences, around 16% seen once. The germline V and J ends were trimmed by 0 bases and 7 bases, with 9 bases remaining between them. The CDR3 contains 13 residues. Looked up from germline, CDR1 is LNHDA and CDR2 is SQIVND (reference sequence). The sequence derives from a woman in her twenties or thirties with Graves' hyperthyroidism. Sequenced sample: blood. The rearrangement uses TRBV19 and TRBJ1-1, with D hard to call. The DNA of the CDR3 is TGTGCCAGTAGTATAGATCAACCAATTGAAGCTTTCTTT. It translates to CASSIDQPIEAFF.